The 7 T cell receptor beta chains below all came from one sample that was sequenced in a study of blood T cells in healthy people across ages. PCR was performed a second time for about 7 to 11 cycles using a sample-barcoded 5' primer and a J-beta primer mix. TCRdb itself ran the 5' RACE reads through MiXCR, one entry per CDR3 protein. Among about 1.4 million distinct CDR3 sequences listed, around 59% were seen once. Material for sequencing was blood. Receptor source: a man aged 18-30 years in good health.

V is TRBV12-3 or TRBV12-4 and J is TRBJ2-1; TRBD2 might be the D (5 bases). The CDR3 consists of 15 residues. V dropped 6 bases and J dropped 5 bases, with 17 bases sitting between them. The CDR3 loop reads CASSPGNGVDNEQFF. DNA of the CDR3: TGTGCCAGCAGCCCCGGGAACGGGGTTGACAATGAGCAGTTCTTC.

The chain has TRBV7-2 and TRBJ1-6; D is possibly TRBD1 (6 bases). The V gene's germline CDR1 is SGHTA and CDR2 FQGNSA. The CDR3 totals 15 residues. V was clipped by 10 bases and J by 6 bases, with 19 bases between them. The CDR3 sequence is CATRHREGGNSPLHF. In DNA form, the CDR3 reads TGTGCCACCAGGCACAGGGAGGGCGGTAATTCACCCCTCCACTTT.

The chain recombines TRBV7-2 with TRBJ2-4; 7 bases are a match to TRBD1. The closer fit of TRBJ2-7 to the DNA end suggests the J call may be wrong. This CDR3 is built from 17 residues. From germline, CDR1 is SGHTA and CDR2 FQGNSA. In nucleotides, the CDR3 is TGTGCCAGCAGCTTAGGGACCGGGACAGCAAGCGCCTACGAGCAGTACTTC. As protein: CASSLGTGTASAYEQYF.

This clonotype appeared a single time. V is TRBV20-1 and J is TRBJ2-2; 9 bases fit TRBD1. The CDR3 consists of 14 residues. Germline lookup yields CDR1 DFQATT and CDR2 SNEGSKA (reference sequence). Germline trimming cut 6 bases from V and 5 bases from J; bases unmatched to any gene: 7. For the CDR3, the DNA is TGCAGTGCAACCGGGACAGGGTCGACCGGGGAGCTGTTTTTT. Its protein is CSATGTGSTGELFF.

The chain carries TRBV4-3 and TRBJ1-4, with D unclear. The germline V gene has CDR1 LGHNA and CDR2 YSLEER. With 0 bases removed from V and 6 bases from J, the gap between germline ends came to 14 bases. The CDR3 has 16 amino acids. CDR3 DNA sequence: TGCGCCAGCAGCCAAGACCCTCATCCGGTGGATGAAAAACTGTTTTTT. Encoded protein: CASSQDPHPVDEKLFF.

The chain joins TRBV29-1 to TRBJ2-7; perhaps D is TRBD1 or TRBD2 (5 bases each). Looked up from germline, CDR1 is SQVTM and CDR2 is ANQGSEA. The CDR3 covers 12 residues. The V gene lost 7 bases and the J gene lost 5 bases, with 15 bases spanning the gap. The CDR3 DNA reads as TGCAGCGCAGCTCAGGGAGTAAACGAGCAGTACTTC. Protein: CSAAQGVNEQYF.

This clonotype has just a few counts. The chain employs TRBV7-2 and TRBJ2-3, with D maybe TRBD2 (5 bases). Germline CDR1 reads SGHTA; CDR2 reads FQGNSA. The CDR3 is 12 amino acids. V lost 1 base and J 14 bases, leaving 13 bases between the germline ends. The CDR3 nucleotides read TGTGCCAGCAGCTTAGGAGGGTGGGAAGCGTATTTT. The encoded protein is CASSLGGWEAYF.